A selection of T cell receptor beta chains follows, all from one sample in a study of CXCR3-negative and CXCR3-positive naive CD8 T cells. TCRdb reprocessed the 5' RACE reads, with one entry per CDR3 protein and no DNA. The ten top clones account for 0.62%, within a sample of 84,000 or so distinct CDR3 sequences. The sample consisted of naive CXCR3+ CD8+ T cells from blood. The receptors here all came from a human donor in good health. Some clones in this sample may be carry-over from other donors' samples. Both conserved end residues are part of each CDR3. Fields, in order: J gene, V gene, CDR3 protein.

j_call: TRBJ2-3
v_call: TRBV21-1
cdr3_aa: CASSKGSSGPSTDTQYF

j_call: TRBJ1-2
v_call: TRBV15
cdr3_aa: CATSNHFTGADGYTF

j_call: TRBJ2-4
v_call: TRBV7-9
cdr3_aa: CASSPPIAKNIQYF

j_call: TRBJ1-2
v_call: TRBV29-1
cdr3_aa: CSVDGGGNYGYTF

j_call: TRBJ2-1
v_call: TRBV5-1
cdr3_aa: CASSLGTGALGDEQFF

j_call: TRBJ2-1
v_call: TRBV28
cdr3_aa: CASSFARRSNEQFF

j_call: TRBJ2-2
v_call: TRBV24-1
cdr3_aa: CATGGPGGELFF

j_call: TRBJ2-7
v_call: TRBV5-6
cdr3_aa: CASTIGPSYEQYF

j_call: TRBJ2-7
v_call: TRBV3-1
cdr3_aa: CASSQGLAGSGYEQYF

j_call: TRBJ1-2
v_call: TRBV2
cdr3_aa: CARRGIGGGYTF

j_call: TRBJ1-2
v_call: TRBV29-1
cdr3_aa: CSVTPTPGDYGYTF

j_call: TRBJ2-2
v_call: TRBV19
cdr3_aa: CASSIGPSGTGELFF

j_call: TRBJ2-1
v_call: TRBV7-6
cdr3_aa: CASSPPAGGYYNEQFF

j_call: TRBJ2-7
v_call: TRBV28
cdr3_aa: CASSLSGLGGEQYF

j_call: TRBJ2-5
v_call: TRBV15
cdr3_aa: CATSRGISRETQYF

j_call: TRBJ2-7
v_call: TRBV5-4
cdr3_aa: CASSLAKGLGSYEQYF

j_call: TRBJ2-1
v_call: TRBV6-2/TRBV6-3
cdr3_aa: CASSYSASGGPVNEHFF

j_call: TRBJ2-1
v_call: TRBV6-6
cdr3_aa: CASEKGLAGVSEQFF

j_call: TRBJ2-3
v_call: TRBV6-2/TRBV6-3
cdr3_aa: CASKRDPGDTQYF

j_call: TRBJ2-5
v_call: TRBV11-1
cdr3_aa: CATRGDLQETQYF

j_call: TRBJ1-1
v_call: TRBV7-7
cdr3_aa: CASSPPDGARNTEAFF

j_call: TRBJ2-7
v_call: TRBV2
cdr3_aa: CASSAVATGTYEQYF

j_call: TRBJ1-1
v_call: TRBV3-1
cdr3_aa: CASSHAGGEAEAFF

j_call: TRBJ2-1
v_call: TRBV12-3/TRBV12-4
cdr3_aa: CASSDVGNEQFF

j_call: TRBJ2-3
v_call: TRBV7-8
cdr3_aa: CASSRRTDTQYF

j_call: TRBJ2-7
v_call: TRBV20-1
cdr3_aa: CSAPARGTVDLYF